This T cell receptor (beta chain) is from a study of blood T cell repertoires in COVID-19. Study background: Spain, Italy and the United States supplied samples that represented acute and convalescent COVID-19.

In the authors' workflow: Quantification of nucleated cells was approximated via reference gene primer amplification. Libraries were prepared by immunoSEQ multiplex PCR; TCRdb keeps only in-frame clonotypes and omits some of them. V, J and clone size are taken as reported in that table, and D and trimming were inferred from the DNA itself. The profile shows over 200,000 clones, roughly 90% of them singletons. The CDR3 extends over 15 amino acids. J was trimmed by 3 bases and V by 4 bases; bases with no gene match: 8. Looked up from germline, CDR1 is SGHNT and CDR2 is YYREEE (reference sequence). This rearrangement joins TRBV5-4 to TRBJ2-5; 8 bases are a match to TRBD2. The TCR was taken from a young woman with acute or convalescent COVID-19. The sequenced sample consisted of peripheral blood. Here the CDR3 DNA reads TGTGCCAGCAGCCAACCGAGCGGGAGAAAAGAGACCCAGTACTTC. Amino acids: CASSQPSGRKETQYF.